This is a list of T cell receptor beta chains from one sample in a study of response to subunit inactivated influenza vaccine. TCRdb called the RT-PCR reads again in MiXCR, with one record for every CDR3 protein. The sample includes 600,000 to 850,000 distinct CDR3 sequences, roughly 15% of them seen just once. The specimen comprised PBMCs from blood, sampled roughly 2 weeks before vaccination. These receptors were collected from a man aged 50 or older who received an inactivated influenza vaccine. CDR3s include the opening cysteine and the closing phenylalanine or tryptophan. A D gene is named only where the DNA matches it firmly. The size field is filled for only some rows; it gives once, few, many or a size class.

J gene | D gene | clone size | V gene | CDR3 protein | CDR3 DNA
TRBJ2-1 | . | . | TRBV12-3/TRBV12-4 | CASSPYGGPYNEQFF | TGTGCCAGCAGTCCTTACGGGGGGCCCTACAATGAGCAGTTCTTC
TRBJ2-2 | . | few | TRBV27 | CASSLSFDTGELFF | TGTGCCAGCAGTTTATCATTCGACACCGGGGAGCTGTTTTTT
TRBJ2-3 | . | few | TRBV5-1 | CASSIKGGPADTQYF | TGCGCCAGCAGCATCAAGGGGGGACCGGCAGATACGCAGTATTTT
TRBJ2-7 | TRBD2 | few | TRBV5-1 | CASSQTLAGGLKYEQYF | TGCGCCAGCAGCCAAACGTTGGCGGGAGGGCTCAAATACGAGCAGTACTTC
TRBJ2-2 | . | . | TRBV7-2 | CASSLTLLGTGELFF | TGTGCCAGCAGCTTAACATTGCTAGGCACCGGGGAGCTGTTTTTT
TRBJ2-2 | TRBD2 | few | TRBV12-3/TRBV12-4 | CASSLRREHGELFF | TGTGCCAGCAGTTTAAGGCGGGAGCACGGGGAGCTGTTTTTT
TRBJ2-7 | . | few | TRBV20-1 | CSLGSRARNEQYF | TGCAGCCTAGGGAGCAGGGCCAGGAACGAGCAGTACTTC
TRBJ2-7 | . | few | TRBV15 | CATSRLGGSLYEQYF | TGTGCCACCAGCAGATTAGGGGGGTCCCTCTACGAGCAGTACTTC
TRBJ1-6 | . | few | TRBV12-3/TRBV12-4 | CASSLEWGLSPLHF | TGTGCCAGCAGTTTAGAGTGGGGTCTCTCACCCCTCCACTTT
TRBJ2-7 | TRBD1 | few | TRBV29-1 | CSVYGTDPYEQYF | TGCAGCGTTTATGGGACAGATCCCTACGAGCAGTACTTC
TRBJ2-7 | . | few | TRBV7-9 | CASSHRSGNYEQYF | TGTGCCAGCAGCCACAGAAGCGGCAACTACGAGCAGTACTTC
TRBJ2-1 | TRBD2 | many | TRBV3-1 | CASSQISSGRDNEQFF | TGTGCCAGCAGCCAGATTTCTAGCGGGAGGGACAATGAGCAGTTCTTC
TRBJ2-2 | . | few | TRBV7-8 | CASSLANRVLSTGELFF | TGTGCCAGCAGCTTAGCTAACAGGGTCCTGAGCACCGGGGAGCTGTTTTTT
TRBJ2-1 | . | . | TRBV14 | CASSQVWTVSYNEQFF | TGTGCCAGCAGCCAAGTGTGGACAGTATCCTACAATGAGCAGTTCTTC
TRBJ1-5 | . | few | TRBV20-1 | CSATSGRISAPQHF | TGCAGTGCTACCTCCGGACGGATATCAGCACCCCAGCATTTT
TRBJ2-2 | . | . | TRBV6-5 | CASSWRDSYTGELFF | TGTGCCAGCAGTTGGAGGGACTCGTACACCGGGGAGCTGTTTTTT
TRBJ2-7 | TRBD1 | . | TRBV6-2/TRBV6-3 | CASSYRGQIYEQYF | TGTGCCAGCAGTTACAGGGGACAGATCTACGAGCAGTACTTC